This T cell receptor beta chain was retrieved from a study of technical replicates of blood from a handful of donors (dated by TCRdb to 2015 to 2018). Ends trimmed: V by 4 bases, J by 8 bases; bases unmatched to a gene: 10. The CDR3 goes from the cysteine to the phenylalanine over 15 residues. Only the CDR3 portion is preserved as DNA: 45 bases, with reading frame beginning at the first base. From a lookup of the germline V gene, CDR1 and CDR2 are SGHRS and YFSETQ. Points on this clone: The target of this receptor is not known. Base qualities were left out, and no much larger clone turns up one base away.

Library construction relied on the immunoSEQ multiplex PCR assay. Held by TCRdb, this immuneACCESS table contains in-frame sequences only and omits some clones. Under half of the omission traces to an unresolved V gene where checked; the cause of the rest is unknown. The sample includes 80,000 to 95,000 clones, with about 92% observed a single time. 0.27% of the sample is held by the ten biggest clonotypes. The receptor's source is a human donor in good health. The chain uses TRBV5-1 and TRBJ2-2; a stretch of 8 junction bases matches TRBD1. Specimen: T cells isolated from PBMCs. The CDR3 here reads CASSLDRVSSGELFF. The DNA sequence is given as TGCGCCAGCAGCCTGGACAGGGTTTCTTCTGGGGAGCTGTTTTTT.